Listed below are T cell receptor beta chains from one sample, sequenced in a study of cytomegalovirus exposure and HLA in healthy donors. TCRdb's copy holds only in-frame clones and misses some; the assay was immunoSEQ multiplex PCR. Of about 150,000 clones in the sample, approximately 80% are singletons; the top ten hold roughly 5.9%. The material sequenced was PBMCs. The receptors stem from a woman aged 40 to 49 in good health and CMV-seropositive. Each CDR3 is given with its conserved first and last residue. The order of the fields is V gene, J gene, CDR3 protein.

v_gene: TRBV5-1; j_gene: TRBJ1-2; CDR3aa: CASSSTPTGVRYGYTF
v_gene: TRBV30; j_gene: TRBJ1-1; CDR3aa: CAWSPFAQGRRTEAFF
v_gene: TRBV6-5; j_gene: TRBJ2-6; CDR3aa: CASRLQIPGANVLTF
v_gene: TRBV5-1; j_gene: TRBJ1-2; CDR3aa: CASRTGGAGYGYTF
v_gene: TRBV4-1; j_gene: TRBJ2-7; CDR3aa: CASSQDHSMSGRSYEQYF
v_gene: TRBV5-1; j_gene: TRBJ1-2; CDR3aa: CASRLSYRGNTQLNYGYTF
v_gene: TRBV9; j_gene: TRBJ1-1; CDR3aa: CASSVGPGGTEAFF
v_gene: TRBV6-6; j_gene: TRBJ2-7; CDR3aa: CASTGTSGSDEQYF
v_gene: TRBV27; j_gene: TRBJ1-5; CDR3aa: CASRPGQISNQPQHF
v_gene: TRBV7-3; j_gene: TRBJ2-3; CDR3aa: CASSLNGRGNTDTQYF
v_gene: TRBV28; j_gene: TRBJ2-5; CDR3aa: CASIGGGFQETQYF
v_gene: TRBV7-8; j_gene: TRBJ1-5; CDR3aa: CASSVGTAYSNQPQHF
v_gene: TRBV11-2; j_gene: TRBJ1-4; CDR3aa: CASSLDIKTAINEKLFF
v_gene: TRBV7-9; j_gene: TRBJ2-3; CDR3aa: CASSLAGGSSTDTQYF
v_gene: TRBV25-1; j_gene: TRBJ1-2; CDR3aa: CASSEAGYGYTF
v_gene: TRBV5-1; j_gene: TRBJ1-1; CDR3aa: CASSLVQGHLNPEAFF
v_gene: TRBV29-1; j_gene: TRBJ1-5; CDR3aa: CSVGAGGGQPQHF
v_gene: TRBV2; j_gene: TRBJ2-7; CDR3aa: CAGETGNYEQYF
v_gene: TRBV28; j_gene: TRBJ1-1; CDR3aa: CASHTNPGTEAFF
v_gene: TRBV5-6; j_gene: TRBJ1-2; CDR3aa: CASSSGFGYTF
v_gene: TRBV15; j_gene: TRBJ2-7; CDR3aa: CATSREPGTYEQYF
v_gene: TRBV27; j_gene: TRBJ2-5; CDR3aa: CASSLSNGYF
v_gene: TRBV9; j_gene: TRBJ2-1; CDR3aa: CASSTLAGGSGEQFF
v_gene: TRBV15; j_gene: TRBJ2-7; CDR3aa: CATSRDGSGGSYEQYF
v_gene: TRBV29-1; j_gene: TRBJ2-5; CDR3aa: CSVVWGAGGQYF
v_gene: TRBV7-9; j_gene: TRBJ2-2; CDR3aa: CASSFTGVNTGELFF
v_gene: TRBV19; j_gene: TRBJ2-2; CDR3aa: CASSGGLAGRTGELFF
v_gene: TRBV9; j_gene: TRBJ2-1; CDR3aa: CASSVGERRSGNEQFF
v_gene: TRBV7-9; j_gene: TRBJ1-1; CDR3aa: CASSYGGGTEAFF
v_gene: TRBV5-6; j_gene: TRBJ2-3; CDR3aa: CASSLGLAAGADTQYF
v_gene: TRBV11-2; j_gene: TRBJ2-7; CDR3aa: CASSPRGFVGQFYEQYF
v_gene: TRBV29-1; j_gene: TRBJ2-1; CDR3aa: CSVSLWDRNNEQFF
v_gene: TRBV5-6; j_gene: TRBJ1-4; CDR3aa: CASSIRQGATNEKLFF